This TCR beta chain was captured in a study of Ad26.COV2.S vaccination and SARS-CoV-2 variants. Across the study: Participants got Ad26.COV2.S intramuscularly, once or twice 56 days apart.

Measured with immunoSEQ multiplex PCR; TCRdb has only the in-frame clones, and not every one. The table shows around 300,000 clones, with 85% to 90% occurring only once. The V gene lost 4 bases and the J gene lost 0 bases, with 4 bases spanning the gap. This CDR3 contains 13 residues. Germline assignment: CDR1 LNHDA and CDR2 SQIVND (reference sequence). To note about this clone: The sample has other DNA sequences that encode this CDR3 too.

Treatment defined: around 19 received Ad26.COV2.S at low or high dose, single or two shots; five or six received placebo; per-sample allocation not given. Samples came from day 63 after the first vaccine or placebo injection. Sequences were derived from peripheral blood, sampled in a trial of Ad26.COV2.S vaccine versus placebo. The sequence was obtained from a person between 18 and 60 years old who received the Ad26.COV2.S COVID-19 vaccine or a placebo. The chain carries TRBV19 and TRBJ1-5; D remains unclear. The CDR3 nucleotides are TGTGCCAGTAGTAGAGATAGCAATCAGCCCCAGCATTTT. Amino acid sequence: CASSRDSNQPQHF.